This T cell receptor (beta chain) came from a study of PD-1 blockade in classical Hodgkin lymphoma. Only one count was recorded for this clone. Its antigen is still unknown. The sample's time point: newly diagnosed, previously untreated cHL patient sample. A comparison was provided by newly diagnosed, untreated classical Hodgkin lymphoma PBMCs. The CDR3 extends over 15 amino acids. CDR1 and CDR2 (germline): KGHSH, LQKENI. The V segment lost 3 bases and the J segment 2 bases; nucleotides outside the gene matches: 6. Study findings and constraints: Healthy donors were reported to have higher baseline TCR diversity than newly diagnosed patients. The drivers behind the repertoire differences, possibly disease activity or prior therapy, remain undefined.

This table comes from immunoSEQ multiplex PCR, and its TCRdb copy is limited to in-frame clones, with some not included. The sample includes some 70,000 clones, roughly 93% of them seen just once. This receptor was identified in a human donor with classical Hodgkin lymphoma. Sequencing used peripheral blood mononuclear cells (PBMCs). The J gene is TRBJ1-2, the V gene TRBV18, with 7 bases that match TRBD1. For the CDR3, the DNA is TGTGCCAGCTCACCCGGACAGGCTGGAAACTATGGCTACACCTTC. It encodes CASSPGQAGNYGYTF.